The clone carrying this TCR beta chain was recorded at least ten times. RNA transcripts yielded amplified TCR beta CDR3 regions. In the first-round RT-PCR of the TCR CDR3, the HTBI primer set was used. TCRdb called the multiplex PCR reads again in MiXCR, with one record for every CDR3 protein. The data hold over 500,000 distinct CDR3 sequences, with approximately 17% observed a single time. The V and J ends lost 5 bases and 5 bases respectively, with 12 bases between them. The CDR3 covers 13 residues. Germline CDR1 and CDR2: SEHNR and FQNEAQ (reference sequence). This entry comes from a study of T cells in Graves' hyperthyroidism and ophthalmopathy.

This chain uses TRBV7-9 with TRBJ2-5, with D possibly TRBD2 on 5 matching bases. The source of this sequence is a woman under 30 with Graves' ophthalmopathy. Sequenced: blood. The CDR3 DNA reads as TGTGCCAGCAGCCACCTGTTAGCGGAGACCCAGTACTTC. Encoded protein: CASSHLLAETQYF. The variable domain in full, completed from reference TRBV7-9 and TRBJ2-5, reads DTGVSQNPRHKITKRGQNVTFRCDPISEHNRLYWYRQTLGQGPEFLTYFQNEAQLEKSRLLSDRFSAERPKGSFSTLEIQRTEQGDSAMYLCASSHLLAETQYFGPGTRLLVL.